Sequencing of this T cell receptor beta chain was carried out in a study of cytomegalovirus exposure and HLA in healthy donors. Whole-study findings and limits: Whilst most TCR sequences proved rare, a subset of public TCRs occurred across many donors.

Remarks on this clone: Its target is unknown.

CDR3 size: 15 residues. Trimming cost V 4 bases and J 6 bases; bases outside gene matches: 6. Germline V gene sequence: CDR1 LNHNV, CDR2 YYDKDF (reference sequence). TCRdb's table, derived via immunoSEQ multiplex PCR, lists solely in-frame clones and lacks some. The table has 250,000 to 300,000 clones, around 85% seen once. The donors were members of the validation cohort, which comprised 120 subjects and was separate from the first cohort of 666 subjects. The receptor was isolated from a woman aged 18-29 years in good health and CMV-seronegative. The chain carries TRBV15 and TRBJ2-1, with 10 bases that match TRBD2. The sample was PBMCs. CDR3 nucleotide sequence: TGTGCCACCAGCACTCTAGCGGGAGTAGGCAATGAGCAGTTCTTC. Translation gives CATSTLAGVGNEQFF.